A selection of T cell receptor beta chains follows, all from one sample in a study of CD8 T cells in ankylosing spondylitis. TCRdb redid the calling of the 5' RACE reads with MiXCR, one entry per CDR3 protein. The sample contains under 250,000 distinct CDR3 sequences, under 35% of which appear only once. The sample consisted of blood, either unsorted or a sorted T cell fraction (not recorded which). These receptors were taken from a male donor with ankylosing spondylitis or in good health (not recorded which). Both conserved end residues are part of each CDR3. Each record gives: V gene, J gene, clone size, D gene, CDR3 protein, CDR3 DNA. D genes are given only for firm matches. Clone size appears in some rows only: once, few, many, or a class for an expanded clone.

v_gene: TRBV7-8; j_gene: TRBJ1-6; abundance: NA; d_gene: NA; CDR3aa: CASSYEVNSPLHF; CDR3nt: TGTGCCAGCAGCTACGAGGTTAATTCACCCCTCCACTTT
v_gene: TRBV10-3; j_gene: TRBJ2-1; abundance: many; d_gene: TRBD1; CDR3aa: CAISRQGPNEQFF; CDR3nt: TGTGCCATCAGTAGACAGGGGCCGAATGAGCAGTTCTTC
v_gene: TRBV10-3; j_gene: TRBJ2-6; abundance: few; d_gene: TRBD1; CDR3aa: CAISEWDRGVSGANVLTF; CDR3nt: TGTGCCATCAGTGAGTGGGACAGGGGAGTCTCTGGGGCCAACGTCCTGACTTTC
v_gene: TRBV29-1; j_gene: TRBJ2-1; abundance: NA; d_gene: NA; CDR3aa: CSVEGSPGPSHDNEQFF; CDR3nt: TGCAGCGTTGAAGGATCTCCCGGACCCTCCCATGACAATGAGCAGTTCTTC
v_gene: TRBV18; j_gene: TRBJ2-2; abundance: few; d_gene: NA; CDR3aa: CASSPTFTGELFF; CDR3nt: TGTGCCAGCTCACCTACATTCACCGGGGAGCTGTTTTTT
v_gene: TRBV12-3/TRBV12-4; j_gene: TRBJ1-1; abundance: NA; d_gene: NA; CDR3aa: CASRSGTAEAFF; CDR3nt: TGTGCCAGCAGGTCAGGGACCGCTGAAGCTTTCTTT
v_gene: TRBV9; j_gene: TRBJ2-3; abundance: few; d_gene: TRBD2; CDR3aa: CASSVEREDTQYF; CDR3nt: TGTGCCAGCAGCGTAGAGCGGGAAGATACGCAGTATTTT
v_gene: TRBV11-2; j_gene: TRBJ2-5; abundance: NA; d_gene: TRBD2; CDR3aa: CASSLVTGGQRETQYF; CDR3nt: TGTGCCAGCAGCTTAGTCACGGGGGGGCAACGGGAGACCCAGTACTTC
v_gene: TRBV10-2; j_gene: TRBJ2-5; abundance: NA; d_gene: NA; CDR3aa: CASSEHREGETQYF; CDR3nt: TGCGCCAGCAGTGAACACAGGGAGGGGGAGACCCAGTACTTC
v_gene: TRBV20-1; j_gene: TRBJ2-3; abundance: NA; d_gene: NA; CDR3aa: CSARDLAPDTQYF; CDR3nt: TGCAGTGCTAGGGACTTAGCTCCAGATACGCAGTATTTT
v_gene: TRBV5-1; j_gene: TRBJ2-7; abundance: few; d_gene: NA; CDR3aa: CASRSLGVGEQYF; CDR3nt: TGCGCCAGCAGATCATTGGGTGTGGGCGAGCAGTACTTC
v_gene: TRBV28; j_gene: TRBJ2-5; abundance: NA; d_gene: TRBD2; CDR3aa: CASSPLAGVETQYF; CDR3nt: TGTGCCAGCAGCCCCCTAGCGGGGGTGGAGACCCAGTACTTC
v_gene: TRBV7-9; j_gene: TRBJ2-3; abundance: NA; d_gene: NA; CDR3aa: CASSFGPAGYTDTQYF; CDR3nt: TGTGCCAGCAGCTTCGGACCAGCGGGTTACACAGATACGCAGTATTTT
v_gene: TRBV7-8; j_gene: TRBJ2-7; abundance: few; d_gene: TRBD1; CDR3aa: CASSLATVPGGLYEQYF; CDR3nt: TGTGCCAGCAGCTTAGCGACCGTACCAGGGGGATTATACGAGCAGTACTTC
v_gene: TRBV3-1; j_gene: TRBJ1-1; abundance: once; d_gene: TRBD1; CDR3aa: CASSQGGQGTEAFF; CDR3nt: TGTGCCAGCAGCCAAGGGGGACAGGGGACTGAAGCTTTCTTT
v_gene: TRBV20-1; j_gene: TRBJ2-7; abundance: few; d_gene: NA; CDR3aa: CSARVAGAYEQYF; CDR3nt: TGCAGTGCTAGAGTGGCTGGAGCCTACGAGCAGTACTTC
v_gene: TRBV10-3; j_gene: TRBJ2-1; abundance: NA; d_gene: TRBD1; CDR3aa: CAISATGQGAYNEQFF; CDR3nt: TGTGCCATCAGTGCCACAGGGCAGGGGGCCTACAATGAGCAGTTCTTC
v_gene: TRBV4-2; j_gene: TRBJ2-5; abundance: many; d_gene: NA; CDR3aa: CASSLPGDQETQYF; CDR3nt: TGTGCCAGCAGCCTACCGGGTGACCAAGAGACCCAGTACTTC
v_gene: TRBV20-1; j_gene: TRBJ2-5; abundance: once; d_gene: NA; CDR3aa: CSARDRRRETQYF; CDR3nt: TGCAGTGCTAGAGATCGACGTAGAGAGACCCAGTACTTC
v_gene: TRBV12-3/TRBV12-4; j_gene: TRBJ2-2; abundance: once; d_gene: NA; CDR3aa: CASSLRGAGELFF; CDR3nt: TGTGCCAGCTCATTGAGGGGGGCCGGGGAGCTGTTTTTT
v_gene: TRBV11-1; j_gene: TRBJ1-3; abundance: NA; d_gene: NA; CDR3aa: CASSLDLGGGSYGSGNTIYF; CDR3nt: TGTGCCAGCAGCTTAGATTTGGGGGGCGGCAGCTACGGCTCTGGAAACACCATATATTTT
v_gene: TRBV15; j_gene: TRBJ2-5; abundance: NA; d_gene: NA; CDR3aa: CATSRDNGGAETQYF; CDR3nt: TGTGCCACCAGCAGAGATAACGGGGGTGCGGAGACCCAGTACTTC
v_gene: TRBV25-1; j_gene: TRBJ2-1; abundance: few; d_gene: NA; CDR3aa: CASSEPTPLHEQFF; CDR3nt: TGTGCCAGCAGTGAACCAACCCCCCTTCATGAGCAGTTCTTC
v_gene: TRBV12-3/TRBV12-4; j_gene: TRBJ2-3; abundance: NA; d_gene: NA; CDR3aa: CASSLMAGQPHTQYF; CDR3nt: TGTGCCAGCAGTTTAATGGCCGGTCAGCCCCATACGCAGTATTTT
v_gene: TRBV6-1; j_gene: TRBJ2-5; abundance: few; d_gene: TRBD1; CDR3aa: CASSAGGQETQYF; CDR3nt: TGTGCCAGCAGTGCAGGGGGCCAAGAGACCCAGTACTTC
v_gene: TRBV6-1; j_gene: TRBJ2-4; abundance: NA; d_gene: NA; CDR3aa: CASTKGAKNIQYF; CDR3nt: TGTGCCAGCACAAAGGGGGCCAAAAACATTCAGTACTTC
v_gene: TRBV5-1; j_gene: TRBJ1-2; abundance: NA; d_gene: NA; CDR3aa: CASSVDSPDGYTF; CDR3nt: TGCGCCAGCAGCGTGGACTCCCCCGACGGCTACACCTTC
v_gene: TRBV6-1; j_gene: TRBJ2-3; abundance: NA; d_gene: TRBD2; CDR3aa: CASSVMMTIAGLNTQYF; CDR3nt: TGTGCCAGCAGTGTTATGATGACGATAGCGGGGCTGAATACGCAGTATTTT
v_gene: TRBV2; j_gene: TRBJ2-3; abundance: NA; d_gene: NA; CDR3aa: CASRATGTRDTQYF; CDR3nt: TGTGCCAGCAGAGCCACCGGGACTCGAGATACGCAGTATTTT
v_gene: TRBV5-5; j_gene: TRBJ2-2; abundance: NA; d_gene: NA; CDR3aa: CASIPIGAAANTGELFF; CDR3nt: TGTGCCAGCATCCCGATAGGGGCGGCCGCGAACACCGGGGAGCTGTTTTTT
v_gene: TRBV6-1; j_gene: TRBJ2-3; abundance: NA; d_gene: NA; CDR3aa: CASTLLSGSRADTQYF; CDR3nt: TGTGCCAGCACCCTCCTATCAGGGTCTCGAGCAGATACGCAGTATTTT
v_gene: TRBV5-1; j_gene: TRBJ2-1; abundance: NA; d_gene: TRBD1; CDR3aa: CASSYPTDRALYNEQFF; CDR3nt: TGCGCCAGCAGCTACCCAACGGACAGGGCCCTTTACAATGAGCAGTTCTTC